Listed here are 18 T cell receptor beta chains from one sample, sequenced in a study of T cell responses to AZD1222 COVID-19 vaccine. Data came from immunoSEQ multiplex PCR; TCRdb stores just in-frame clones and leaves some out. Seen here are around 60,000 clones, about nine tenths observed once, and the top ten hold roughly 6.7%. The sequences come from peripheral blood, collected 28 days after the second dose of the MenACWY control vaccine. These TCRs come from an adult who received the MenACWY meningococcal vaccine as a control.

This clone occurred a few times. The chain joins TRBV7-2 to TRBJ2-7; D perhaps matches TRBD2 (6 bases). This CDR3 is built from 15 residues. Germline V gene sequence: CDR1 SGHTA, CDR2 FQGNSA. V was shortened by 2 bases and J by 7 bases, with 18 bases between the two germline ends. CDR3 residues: CASSLYGTASREQYF. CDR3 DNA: TGTGCCAGCAGCTTATACGGGACTGCAAGCCGGGAGCAGTACTTC.

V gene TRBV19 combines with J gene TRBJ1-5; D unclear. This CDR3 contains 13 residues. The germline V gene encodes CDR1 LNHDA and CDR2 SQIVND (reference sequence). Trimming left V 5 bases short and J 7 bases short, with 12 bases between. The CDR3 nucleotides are TGTGCCAGTAGTTTCACCGGGCCACAGCCCCAGCATTTT. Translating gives CASSFTGPQPQHF.

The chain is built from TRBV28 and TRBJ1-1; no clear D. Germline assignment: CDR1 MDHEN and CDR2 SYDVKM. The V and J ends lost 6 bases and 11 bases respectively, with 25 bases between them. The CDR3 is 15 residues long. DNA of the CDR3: TGTGCCAGCAGAATCTCTGGGTTCACTACAATCTCGGCTTTCTTT. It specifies CASRISGFTTISAFF.

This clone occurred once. This CDR3 reads CASSLGGGREKLFF. The CDR3 bases are TGTGCCAGCAGCTTGGGCGGGGGCAGGGAAAAACTGTTTTTT. J is TRBJ1-4 and V is TRBV5-6; tentative D call: TRBD1 (6 bases). CDR1 SGHDT and CDR2 YYEEEE come from the germline V gene. Trimming left V 0 bases short and J 8 bases short, with 11 bases between. CDR3 length: 14 amino acids.

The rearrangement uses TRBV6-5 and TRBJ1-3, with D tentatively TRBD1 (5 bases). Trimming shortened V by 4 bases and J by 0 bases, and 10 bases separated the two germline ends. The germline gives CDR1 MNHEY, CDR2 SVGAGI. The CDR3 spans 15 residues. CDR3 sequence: CASSLGGTSGNTIYF. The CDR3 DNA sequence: TGTGCCAGCAGTTTGGGCGGGACCTCTGGAAACACCATATATTTT.

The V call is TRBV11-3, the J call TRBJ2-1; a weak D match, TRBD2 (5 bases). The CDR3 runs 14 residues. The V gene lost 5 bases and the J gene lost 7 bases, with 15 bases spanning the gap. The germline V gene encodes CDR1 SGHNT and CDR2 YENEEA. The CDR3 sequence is CASSAREGGNEQFF. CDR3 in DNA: TGTGCCAGCAGCGCTCGTGAAGGCGGGAATGAGCAGTTCTTC.

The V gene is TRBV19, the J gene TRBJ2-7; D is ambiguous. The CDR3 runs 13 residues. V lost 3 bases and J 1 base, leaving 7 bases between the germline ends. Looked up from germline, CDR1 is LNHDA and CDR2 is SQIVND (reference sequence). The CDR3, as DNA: TGTGCCAGTAGTATTAGGCATTCCTACGAGCAGTACTTC. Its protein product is CASSIRHSYEQYF.

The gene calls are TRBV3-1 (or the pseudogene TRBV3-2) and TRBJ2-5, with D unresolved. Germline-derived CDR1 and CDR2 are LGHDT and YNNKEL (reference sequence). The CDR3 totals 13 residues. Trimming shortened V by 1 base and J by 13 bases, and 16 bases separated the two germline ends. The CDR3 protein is CASSQVGAAWPYF. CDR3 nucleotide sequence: TGTGCCAGCAGCCAAGTGGGCGCGGCGTGGCCGTACTTC.

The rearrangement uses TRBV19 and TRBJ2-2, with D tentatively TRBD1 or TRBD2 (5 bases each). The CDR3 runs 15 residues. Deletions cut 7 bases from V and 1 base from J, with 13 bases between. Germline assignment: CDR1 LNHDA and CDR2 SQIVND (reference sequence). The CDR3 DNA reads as TGTGCCAGTAAGTTAGGGGAGAAGAACACCGGGGAGCTGTTTTTT. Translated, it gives CASKLGEKNTGELFF. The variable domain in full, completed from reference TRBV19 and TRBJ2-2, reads DGGITQSPKYLFRKEGQNVTLSCEQNLNHDAMYWYRQDPGQGLRLIYYSQIVNDFQKGDIAEGYSVSREKKESFPLTVTSAQKNPTAFYLCASKLGEKNTGELFFGEGSRLTVL.

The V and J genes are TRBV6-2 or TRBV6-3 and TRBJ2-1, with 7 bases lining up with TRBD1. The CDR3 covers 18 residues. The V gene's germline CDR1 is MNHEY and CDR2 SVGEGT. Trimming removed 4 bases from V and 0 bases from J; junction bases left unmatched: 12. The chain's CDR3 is CASSWDRQSGGSYNEQFF. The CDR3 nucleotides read TGTGCCAGCAGTTGGGACAGACAATCAGGGGGCTCCTACAATGAGCAGTTCTTC.

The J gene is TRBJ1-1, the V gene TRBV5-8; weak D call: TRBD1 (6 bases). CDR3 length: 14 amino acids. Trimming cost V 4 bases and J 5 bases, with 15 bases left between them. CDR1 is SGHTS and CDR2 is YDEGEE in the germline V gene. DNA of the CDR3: TGTGCCAGCAGCCTTGCTAGGGGGTTAACTGAAGCTTTCTTT. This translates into CASSLARGLTEAFF.

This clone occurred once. The CDR3 protein is CASSTDGRGYESAKNIQYF. Written as DNA, the CDR3 is TGCGCCAGCAGCACGGACGGGAGGGGATATGAAAGTGCCAAAAACATTCAGTACTTC. The V call is TRBV10-2, the J call TRBJ2-4; TRBD2 matches 8 bases. V was pared by 6 bases and J by 1 base, with 17 bases of the junction left unmatched. CDR1 WSHSY and CDR2 SAAADI come from the germline V gene. This CDR3 has 19 residues.

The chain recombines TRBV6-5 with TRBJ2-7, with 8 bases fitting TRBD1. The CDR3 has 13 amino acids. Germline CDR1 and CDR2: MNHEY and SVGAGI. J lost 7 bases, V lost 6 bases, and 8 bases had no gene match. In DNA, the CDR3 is TGTGCCAGCAGCCGGGACAGGAGTGGGGAGCAGTACTTC. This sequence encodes CASSRDRSGEQYF.

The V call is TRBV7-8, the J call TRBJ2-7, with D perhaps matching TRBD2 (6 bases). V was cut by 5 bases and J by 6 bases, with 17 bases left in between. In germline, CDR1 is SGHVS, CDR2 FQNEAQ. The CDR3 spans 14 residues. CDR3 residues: CASSLPPVGGEQYF. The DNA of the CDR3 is TGTGCCAGCAGCCTCCCCCCCGTCGGGGGCGAGCAGTACTTC.

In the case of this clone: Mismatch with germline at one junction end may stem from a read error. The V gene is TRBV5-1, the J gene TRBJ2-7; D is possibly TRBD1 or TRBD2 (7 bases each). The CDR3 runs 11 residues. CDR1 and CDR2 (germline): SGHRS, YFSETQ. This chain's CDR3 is CARSQGGEQYF. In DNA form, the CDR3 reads TGCGCCCGCAGCCAGGGGGGGGAGCAGTACTTC.

The CDR3 is CASSEQGGQQFF. As DNA, the CDR3 is TGCGCCAGCAGTGAGCAGGGGGGCCAGCAGTTCTTC. The chain links TRBV10-2 to TRBJ2-1; tentative D call: TRBD1 (7 bases). The CDR3 totals 12 residues. Trimming shortened V by 2 bases and J by 11 bases, and 10 bases separated the two germline ends. Germline assignment: CDR1 WSHSY and CDR2 SAAADI.

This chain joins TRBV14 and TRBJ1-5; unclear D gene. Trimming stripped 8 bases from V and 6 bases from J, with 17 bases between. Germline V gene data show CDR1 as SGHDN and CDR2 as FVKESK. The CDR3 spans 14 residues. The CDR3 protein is CASGKITPGQPQHF. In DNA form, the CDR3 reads TGTGCCAGCGGAAAGATCACACCAGGTCAGCCCCAGCATTTT. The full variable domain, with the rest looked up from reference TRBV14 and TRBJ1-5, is EAGVTQFPSHSVIEKGQTVTLRCDPISGHDNLYWYRRVMGKEIKFLLHFVKESKQDESGMPNNRFLAERTGGTYSTLKVQPAELEDSGVYFCASGKITPGQPQHFGDGTRLSIL.

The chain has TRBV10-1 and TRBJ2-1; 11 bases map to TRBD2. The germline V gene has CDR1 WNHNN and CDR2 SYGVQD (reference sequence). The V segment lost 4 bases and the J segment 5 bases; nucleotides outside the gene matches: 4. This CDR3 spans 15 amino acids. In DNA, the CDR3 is TGCGCCAGCAGTGGTTTAGCGGGAGGGAACAATGAGCAGTTCTTC. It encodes CASSGLAGGNNEQFF.